The table lists the clone carrying this T cell receptor beta chain with a count of one. Its matching antigen is unknown. Other DNA sequences in this sample translate to the same CDR3. This CDR3 region has 19 residues. The germline gives CDR1 ENHRY, CDR2 SYGVKD. Trimming took 2 bases from V and 5 from J; bases not matched to a gene: 15. These data originate in a study of cytomegalovirus exposure and HLA in healthy donors. Study-level background: Researchers previously reported finding 90 million to 130 million unique TCR beta sequences from 170 million or so T cells. Ancestry clustering placed about 80% of 350 to 500 genotyped donors in the Caucasian-associated cluster. Broader study findings: Later analysis placed DRB1 highest and HLA-C lowest in TCR association rates, which differed by HLA locus. Later examination showed HLA-associated TCR beta chains had greater clonal expansion than equally common others.

Amplification used 60 Vbeta primers and 13 Jbeta primers. TCRdb's copy holds only in-frame clones and misses some; the assay was immunoSEQ multiplex PCR. The repertoire holds approximately 140,000 clones, with 73% as singletons. The specimen sequenced was PBMCs. This sequence originates from a woman between 18 and 29 years old in good health and CMV-seronegative. The chain is built from TRBV10-3 and TRBJ2-2, with 9 positions matching TRBD1. As DNA, the CDR3 is TGTGCCATCAGTGAGGAGGCGCCCGGGACAGGGTCTAAGACCGGGGAGCTGTTTTTT. As protein: CAISEEAPGTGSKTGELFF.